This TCR beta chain was recorded in a study of cytomegalovirus exposure and HLA in healthy donors. Findings of the study overall: A few chains tied to CMV proved CMV antigen-specific in vitro.

As regards this clone: Antigen: not known.

The CDR3 sequence is 14 residues long. V lost 5 bases, J lost 1 base, and 11 bases lay in between. Germline CDR1 is WSHSY and CDR2 is SAAADI. Donors sampled were nominally healthy, though unrecorded immune exposures were likely. Primers for the PCR totalled 60 Vbeta and 13 Jbeta. The assay was immunoSEQ multiplex PCR, and TCRdb's table has in-frame clones only and misses some. Altogether 120,000 to 150,000 clones are present, roughly three quarters being singletons, with the ten largest covering roughly 1.8%. Input material: PBMCs. The sequence was obtained from a woman between 40 and 50 years old in good health and CMV-seronegative. The genes are TRBV10-2 and TRBJ1-1; D not certain. CDR3: CASSSTRQNTEAFF. The CDR3 nucleotides are TGCGCCAGCAGTAGTACCAGACAGAACACTGAAGCTTTCTTT.